This passage covers 2 T cell receptor beta chains from one sample sequenced in a study of T cells after yellow fever vaccination. Each CDR3 protein gets one entry after TCRdb re-called the 5' RACE reads with MiXCR. The sample holds some 420,000 distinct CDR3 sequences, 18% seen once. Sample: PBMCs, taken before the yellow fever booster vaccination. The receptors were gathered from a man between 18 and 29 years old who received the YFV17D yellow fever vaccine.

This clonotype was observed many times. The chain is built from TRBV29-1 and TRBJ2-6, with D possibly being TRBD1 or TRBD2 (5 bases each). The germline CDR1 and CDR2 sequences are SQVTM and ANQGSEA. This CDR3 is built from 16 residues. Trimming took off 5 bases at V and 0 bases at J, with 14 bases between the two ends. This chain's CDR3 is CSVFRDGSSGANVLTF. The CDR3 DNA reads as TGCAGCGTTTTCCGGGACGGGTCCTCTGGGGCCAACGTCCTGACTTTC. Drawing the rest from reference TRBV29-1 and TRBJ2-6, the complete variable domain is SAVISQKPSRDICQRGTSLTIQCQVDSQVTMMFWYRQQPGQSLTLIATANQGSEATYESGFVIDKFPISRPNLTFSTLTVSNMSPEDSSIYLCSVFRDGSSGANVLTFGAGSRLTVL.

This clonotype was recorded many times. The rearrangement uses TRBV4-3 and TRBJ2-5; tentative D call: TRBD2 (5 bases). The CDR3 has 15 amino acids. V was clipped by 0 bases and J by 2 bases, with 10 bases between them. Germline V gene sequence: CDR1 LGHNA, CDR2 YSLEER. CDR3: CASSQDYRGQETQYF. CDR3 bases: TGCGCCAGCAGCCAAGATTATCGGGGTCAAGAGACCCAGTACTTC.